The present T cell receptor beta chain was sequenced within a study of CD8 T cells in ankylosing spondylitis. Study-level findings and limits: Relatively rare in peripheral blood, disease-linked clones were also CD8+. Made up of 7 to 9 highly homologous variants, a TCR beta motif appeared characteristic of ankylosing spondylitis blood.

Trimming removed 2 bases from V and 2 bases from J; junction bases left unmatched: 7. The CDR3 is 15 residues long. Germline lookup yields CDR1 DFQATT and CDR2 SNEGSKA (reference sequence). Comment on this clonotype: The antigen remains unidentified.

Quantitative 5'-RACE was performed with molecular barcodes, and it yielded the TCR beta libraries. TCRdb redid the calling of the 5' RACE reads with MiXCR, one entry per CDR3 protein. Here the sample spans hundreds of thousands of distinct CDR3 sequences, around 11% being singletons. The clonotype was recovered from a male donor with ankylosing spondylitis. The material sequenced was blood, either unsorted or a sorted T cell fraction (not recorded which). The chain is built from TRBV20-1 and TRBJ2-7; 9 positions agree with TRBD1. This chain's CDR3 is CSARRLGQGTYEQYF. Written as DNA, the CDR3 is TGCAGTGCTAGAAGGCTGGGACAGGGCACCTACGAGCAGTACTTC.